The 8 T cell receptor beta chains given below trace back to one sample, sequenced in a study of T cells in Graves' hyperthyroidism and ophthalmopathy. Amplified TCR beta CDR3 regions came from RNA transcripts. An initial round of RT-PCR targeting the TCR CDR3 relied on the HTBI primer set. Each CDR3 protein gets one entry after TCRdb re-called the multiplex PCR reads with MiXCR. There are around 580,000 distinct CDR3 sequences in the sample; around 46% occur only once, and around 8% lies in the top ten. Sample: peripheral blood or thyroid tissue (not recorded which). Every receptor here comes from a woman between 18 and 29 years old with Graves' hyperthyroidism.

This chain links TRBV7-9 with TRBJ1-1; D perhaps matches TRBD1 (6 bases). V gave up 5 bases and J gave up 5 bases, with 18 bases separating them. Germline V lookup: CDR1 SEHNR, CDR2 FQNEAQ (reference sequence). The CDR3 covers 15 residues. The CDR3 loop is CASSTTETGATEAFF. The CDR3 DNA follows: TGTGCCAGCAGCACAACCGAGACAGGCGCTACTGAAGCTTTCTTT.

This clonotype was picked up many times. CDR3 sequence reads: CASNDLGDYGYTF. The CDR3 coding sequence is TGCGCCAGCAATGATCTAGGGGACTATGGCTACACCTTC. The chain uses TRBV5-1 and TRBJ1-2; possibly TRBD1 for D (5 bases). The CDR3 covers 13 residues. The V end lost 6 bases, the J end lost 3 bases, and 12 bases lay between the germline ends. Germline V gene data show CDR1 as SGHRS and CDR2 as YFSETQ.

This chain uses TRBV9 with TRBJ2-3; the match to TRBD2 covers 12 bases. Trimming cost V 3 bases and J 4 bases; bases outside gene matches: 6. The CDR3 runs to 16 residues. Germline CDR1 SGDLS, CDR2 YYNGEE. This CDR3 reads CASSGSSGRGADTQYF. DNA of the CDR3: TGTGCCAGCAGCGGATCTAGCGGGAGGGGTGCAGATACGCAGTATTTT.

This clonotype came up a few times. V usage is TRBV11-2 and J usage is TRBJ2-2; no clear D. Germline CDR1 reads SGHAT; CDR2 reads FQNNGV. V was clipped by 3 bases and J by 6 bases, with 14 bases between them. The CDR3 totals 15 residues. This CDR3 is CASSFYLVGAGELFF. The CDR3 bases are TGTGCCAGCAGCTTTTATTTAGTGGGCGCCGGGGAGCTGTTTTTT.

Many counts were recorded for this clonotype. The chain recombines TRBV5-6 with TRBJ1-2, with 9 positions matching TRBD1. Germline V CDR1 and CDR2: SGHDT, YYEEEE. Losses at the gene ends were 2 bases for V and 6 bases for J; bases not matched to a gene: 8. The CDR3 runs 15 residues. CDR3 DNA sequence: TGTGCCAGCAGCTTTACCAGGACAGGGGTTGATGGCTACACCTTC. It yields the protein CASSFTRTGVDGYTF.

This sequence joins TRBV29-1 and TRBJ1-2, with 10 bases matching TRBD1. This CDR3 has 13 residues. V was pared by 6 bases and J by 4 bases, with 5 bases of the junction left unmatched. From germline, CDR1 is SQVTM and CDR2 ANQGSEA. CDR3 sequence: CSVGTGVGYGYTF. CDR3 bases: TGCAGCGTGGGGACAGGGGTTGGCTATGGCTACACCTTC.

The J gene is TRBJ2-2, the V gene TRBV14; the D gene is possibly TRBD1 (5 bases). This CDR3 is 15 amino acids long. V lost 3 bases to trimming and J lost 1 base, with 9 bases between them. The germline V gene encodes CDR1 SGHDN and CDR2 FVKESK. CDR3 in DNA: TGTGCCAGCAGCCAGTCAGGGATGAACACCGGGGAGCTGTTTTTT. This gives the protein CASSQSGMNTGELFF.

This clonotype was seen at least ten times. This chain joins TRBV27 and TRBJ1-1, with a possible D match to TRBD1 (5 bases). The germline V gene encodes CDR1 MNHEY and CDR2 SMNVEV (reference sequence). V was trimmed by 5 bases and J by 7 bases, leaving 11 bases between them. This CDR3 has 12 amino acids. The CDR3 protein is CASSLVGDEAFF. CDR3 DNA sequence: TGTGCCAGCAGTCTCGTGGGGGATGAAGCTTTCTTT.